These T cell receptor beta chains were read from a single sample in a study of blood T cells in healthy people across ages. TCRdb fed the 5' RACE reads into MiXCR, producing one record per CDR3 protein. The data hold about 1.4 million distinct CDR3 sequences, with around 59% observed a single time. The sample comprised blood. Source of these receptors: a man younger than 30 in good health. The CDR3 runs from the conserved cysteine through the conserved F or W. D genes are given only for firm matches. Part of the rows lack a size; the others show once, few, many or a class for expanded clones.

>16|-|TRBJ1-2|TRBV10-2|-
CASSESNGRQWGGYTF
TGCGCCAGCAGTGAGTCGAATGGTCGACAGTGGGGGGGCTACACCTTC
>15|-|TRBJ2-1|TRBV12-3/TRBV12-4|-
CASSLAAATYNEQFF
TGTGCCAGCAGTTTAGCGGCAGCGACGTACAATGAGCAGTTCTTC
>16|once|TRBJ2-7|TRBV21-1|-
CASSIRGTGDHYEQYF
TGTGCCAGCAGCATAAGGGGGACAGGGGACCACTACGAGCAGTACTTC
>18|-|TRBJ2-1|TRBV7-6|TRBD2
CASSLRPQLAGGYNEQFF
TGTGCCAGCAGCTTACGTCCCCAACTAGCGGGGGGGTACAATGAGCAGTTCTTC
>12|once|TRBJ2-1|TRBV20-1|-
CSALGLGDEQFF
TGCAGTGCTTTGGGGTTAGGGGATGAGCAGTTCTTC
>13|-|TRBJ2-1|TRBV4-1|-
CASSQVVVHKLFF
TGCGCCAGCAGCCAAGTGGTGGTCCACAAGCTGTTCTTC
>15|few|TRBJ1-5|TRBV19|TRBD1
CASRGTGQINQPQHF
TGTGCCAGTAGGGGAACGGGACAGATCAATCAGCCCCAGCATTTT
>18|-|TRBJ2-3|TRBV7-9|TRBD2
CASSLARATSGTADTQYF
TGTGCCAGCAGCTTAGCGCGAGCGACTAGCGGGACGGCAGATACGCAGTATTTT
>15|-|TRBJ2-7|TRBV20-1|TRBD1
CSARDLKQGAYEQYF
TGCAGTGCTAGAGATCTCAAACAGGGGGCGTACGAGCAGTACTTC
>16|few|TRBJ2-4|TRBV16|-
CASSRISGLKGNIQYF
TGTGCCAGCAGCCGCATTAGCGGCCTTAAGGGAAACATTCAGTACTTC
>16|-|TRBJ2-3|TRBV6-5|-
CASSSTTDFSTDTQYF
TGTGCCAGCAGTTCGACTACTGACTTTAGCACAGATACGCAGTATTTT
>15|-|TRBJ2-7|TRBV7-2|TRBD2
CASSPTSGSVYEQYF
TGTGCCAGCAGCCCGACTAGCGGGAGTGTGTACGAGCAGTACTTC
>12|-|TRBJ1-1|TRBV12-3/TRBV12-4|-
CASRVRGRKAFF
TGTGCCAGCAGGGTCAGGGGTAGGAAAGCTTTCTTT
>14|-|TRBJ2-3|TRBV4-1|-
CASSQEATTDTQYF
TGCGCCAGCAGCCAAGAAGCGACCACAGATACGCAGTATTTT
>17|-|TRBJ2-7|TRBV12-5|-
CASGLVRDGLGSYEQYF
TGTGCTAGTGGTTTGGTACGGGACGGATTGGGCTCCTACGAGCAGTACTTC
>16|-|TRBJ1-1|TRBV5-1|TRBD1
CASSPAGTGVWTEAFF
TGCGCCAGCAGCCCCGCCGGGACAGGGGTTTGGACTGAAGCTTTCTTT
>11|-|TRBJ2-3|TRBV29-1|-
CSVVPEHTQYF
TGCAGCGTTGTCCCAGAACATACGCAGTATTTT
>11|-|TRBJ2-4|TRBV21-1|-
CASSIEEEQYF
TGTGCCAGCAGCATAGAAGAGGAGCAGTACTTC
>12|-|TRBJ2-1|TRBV7-2|-
CASSPNELSQFF
TGTGCCAGCAGCCCCAACGAATTGTCCCAGTTCTTC
>14|-|TRBJ2-3|TRBV27|TRBD2
CASRRLAGVDTQYF
TGTGCCAGCAGACGACTAGCGGGGGTAGATACGCAGTATTTT
>13|-|TRBJ2-3|TRBV20-1|TRBD1
CSTNRGSTDTQYF
TGCAGTACGAACAGGGGGAGCACAGATACGCAGTATTTT
>15|-|TRBJ2-3|TRBV27|-
CASSLSGQITYTQYF
TGTGCCAGCAGTTTATCGGGACAAATCACGTATACGCAGTATTTT
>17|-|TRBJ2-7|TRBV6-5|TRBD1
CASSYSSGGRITYEQYF
TGTGCCAGCAGTTACTCGTCAGGGGGCAGAATCACCTACGAGCAGTACTTC
>16|-|TRBJ1-1|TRBV4-3|-
CASSQEQGGWGTEAFF
TGCGCCAGCAGCCAAGAACAGGGAGGGTGGGGCACTGAAGCTTTCTTT
>15|-|TRBJ1-5|TRBV5-1|-
CASSLGDRVSQPQHF
TGCGCCAGCAGCTTGGGGGATCGGGTTAGTCAGCCCCAGCATTTT
>15|few|TRBJ1-1|TRBV4-1|-
CASSRPGGKNPEAFF
TGCGCCAGCAGCCGACCGGGGGGGAAGAACCCTGAAGCTTTCTTT
>12|-|TRBJ1-1|TRBV12-3/TRBV12-4|-
CASSLGGVKAFF
TGTGCCAGCAGTTTAGGAGGGGTAAAAGCTTTCTTT
>15|-|TRBJ1-1|TRBV12-3/TRBV12-4|-
CASTFDAGLNTEAFF
TGTGCCAGCACCTTCGATGCAGGTTTGAACACTGAAGCTTTCTTT
>15|-|TRBJ2-1|TRBV25-1|TRBD1
CASSGGTVAYNEQFF
TGTGCCAGCAGTGGGGGGACAGTCGCCTACAATGAGCAGTTCTTC
>15|-|TRBJ2-5|TRBV2|TRBD2
CASSEGTSGLETQYF
TGTGCCAGCAGTGAGGGGACTAGCGGCTTAGAGACCCAGTACTTC
>16|-|TRBJ2-4|TRBV12-3/TRBV12-4|TRBD2
CASRDLAGGSENIQYF
TGTGCCAGCAGAGATCTAGCGGGAGGTAGTGAAAACATTCAGTACTTC
>14|-|TRBJ1-2|TRBV12-3/TRBV12-4|-
CASSSVVGTHGYTF
TGTGCCAGCAGTTCAGTAGTCGGGACACATGGCTACACCTTC
>19|-|TRBJ2-7|TRBV20-1|TRBD2
CSARPQGLAGASSYNEQYF
TGCAGTGCTAGACCCCAAGGACTAGCGGGGGCCAGCTCCTACAATGAGCAGTACTTC
>17|-|TRBJ2-1|TRBV20-1|TRBD2
CSAEPFAGGGTYNEQFF
TGCAGTGCTGAACCGTTTGCGGGAGGGGGAACCTACAATGAGCAGTTCTTC
>12|once|TRBJ2-3|TRBV10-3|-
CAISGDVDTQYF
TGTGCCATCAGCGGAGATGTAGATACGCAGTATTTT
>12|once|TRBJ2-7|TRBV7-9|-
CDSSPSVYEQYF
TGTGACAGCAGCCCAAGTGTCTACGAGCAGTACTTC
>13|-|TRBJ2-7|TRBV12-3/TRBV12-4|-
CASRGDGTYEQYF
TGTGCCAGCAGGGGGGACGGGACCTACGAGCAGTACTTC